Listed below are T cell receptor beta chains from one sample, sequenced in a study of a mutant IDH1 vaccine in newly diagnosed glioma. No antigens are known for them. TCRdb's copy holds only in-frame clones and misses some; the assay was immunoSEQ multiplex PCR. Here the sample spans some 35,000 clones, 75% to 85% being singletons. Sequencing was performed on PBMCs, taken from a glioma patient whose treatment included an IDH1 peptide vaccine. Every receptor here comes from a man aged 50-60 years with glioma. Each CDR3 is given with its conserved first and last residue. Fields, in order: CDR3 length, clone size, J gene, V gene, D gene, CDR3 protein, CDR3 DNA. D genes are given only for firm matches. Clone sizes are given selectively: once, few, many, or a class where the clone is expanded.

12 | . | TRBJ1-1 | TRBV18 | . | CASSLGDTEAFF | TGTGCCAGCTCCCTTGGGGACACTGAAGCTTTCTTT
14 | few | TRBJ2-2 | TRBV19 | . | CASRPGQTTGELFF | TGTGCCAGTAGGCCAGGCCAGACGACCGGGGAGCTGTTTTTT
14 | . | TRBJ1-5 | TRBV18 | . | CASSPGGASQPQHF | TGTGCCAGCTCCCCCGGAGGGGCTTCTCAGCCCCAGCATTTT
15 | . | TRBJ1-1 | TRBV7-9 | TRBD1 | CASSSRQGQNTEAFF | TGTGCCAGCAGCTCCCGACAGGGACAAAACACTGAAGCTTTCTTT
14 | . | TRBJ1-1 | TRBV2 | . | CASSEDGVSTEAFF | TGTGCCAGCAGTGAGGATGGGGTGAGCACTGAAGCTTTCTTT
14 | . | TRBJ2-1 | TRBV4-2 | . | CASSHGDDVNEQFF | TGTGCCAGCAGCCACGGGGACGATGTCAATGAGCAGTTCTTC
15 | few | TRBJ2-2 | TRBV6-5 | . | CASTRDGSNTGELFF | TGTGCCAGCACCCGGGACGGCTCGAACACCGGGGAGCTGTTTTTT
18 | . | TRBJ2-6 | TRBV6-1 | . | CASSVHHSSTAGANVLTF | TGTGCCAGCAGTGTTCATCACTCGTCAACAGCGGGGGCCAACGTCCTGACTTTC
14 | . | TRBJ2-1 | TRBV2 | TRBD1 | CASRAWDRGHEQFF | TGTGCCAGCAGGGCCTGGGACAGGGGACATGAGCAGTTCTTC
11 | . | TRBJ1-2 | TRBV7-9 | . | CASSLLEGYTF | TGTGCCAGCAGCTTACTGGAAGGCTACACCTTC
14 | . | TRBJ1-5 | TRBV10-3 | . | CAISPDRSNQPQHF | TGTGCCATCAGCCCAGACAGGTCCAATCAGCCCCAGCATTTT
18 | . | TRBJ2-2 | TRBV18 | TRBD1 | CASSPTGQSPTNTGELFF | TGTGCCAGCTCACCCACGGGACAGTCCCCTACGAACACCGGGGAGCTGTTTTTT
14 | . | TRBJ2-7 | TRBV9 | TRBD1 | CASSVAGTAHEQYF | TGTGCCAGCAGCGTAGCCGGGACAGCTCACGAGCAGTACTTC
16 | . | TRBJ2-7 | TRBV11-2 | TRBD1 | CASSLGGGQGAYEQYF | TGTGCCAGCAGCTTAGGAGGCGGACAGGGGGCTTACGAGCAGTACTTC
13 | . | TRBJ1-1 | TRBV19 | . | CASKVNENTEAFF | TGTGCCAGTAAAGTGAACGAGAACACTGAAGCTTTCTTT
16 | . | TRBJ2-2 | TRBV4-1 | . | CASSQGAGADTGELFF | TGCGCCAGCAGCCAAGGTGCGGGGGCGGACACCGGGGAGCTGTTTTTT
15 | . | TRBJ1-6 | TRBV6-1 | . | CASSVQGKGNSPLHF | TGTGCCAGCAGTGTTCAGGGTAAAGGGAATTCACCCCTCCACTTT